This TCR beta chain is from a study of shared clonotypes between healthy human individuals. Germline loops: CDR1 SQVTM, CDR2 ANQGSEA. There are 14 residues in the CDR3. Trimming removed 6 bases from V and 3 bases from J, with 17 bases in between. This clone was seen once. Its antigen remains unidentified. Findings and caveats of the study: Among donors, the sharing of clonotypes was expected to be influenced by sequencing depth. Larger richness was generally estimated for naive than memory subsets. Since donors were few, the genetic and exposure-history diversity represented was limited.

The test was conducted at deep level. Repertoires were generated with immunoSEQ multiplex PCR, while TCRdb's copy carries only in-frame clones and drops some. The sample holds about 340,000 clones, roughly 70% seen once. Input material: memory CD4+ T cells sorted from blood. The subset was: CD45RA-negative fraction. This chain connects TRBV29-1 to TRBJ2-5, with D perhaps matching TRBD1 or TRBD2 (5 bases each). The TCR was taken from a man aged 25-45 years in good health. This CDR3 reads CSVQGVKGKETQYF. CDR3 in DNA: TGCAGCGTGCAGGGAGTTAAGGGTAAAGAGACCCAGTACTTC.